What follows are 22 T cell receptor beta chains derived from one specimen sequenced in a study of cytomegalovirus exposure and HLA in healthy donors. PCR used 60 Vbeta primers and 13 Jbeta primers. The assay was immunoSEQ multiplex PCR, and TCRdb's table has in-frame clones only and misses some. Of roughly 150,000 clones in the sample, roughly 74% were seen once. The material sequenced was PBMCs. The receptor set was obtained from a man between 18 and 29 years old in good health and CMV-seropositive.

The chain joins TRBV28 to TRBJ2-3; perhaps TRBD1 as D (6 bases). Germline V gene lookup returns CDR1 MDHEN and CDR2 SYDVKM. The CDR3 runs 14 residues. V was clipped by 6 bases and J by 2 bases, with 12 bases between them. CDR3 coding DNA: TGTGCCAGCAGGAACAGGGTAAACACAGATACGCAGTATTTT. Its translation: CASRNRVNTDTQYF.

The CDR3, as DNA: TGTGCCAGCAGTTACGGGAGGGGGTTCGAGGGTGAGCAGTTCTTC. Its protein is CASSYGRGFEGEQFF. The chain recombines TRBV6-5 with TRBJ2-1, with D perhaps TRBD2 (7 bases). Trimming took 2 bases from V and 9 from J, leaving 17 bases between them. The CDR3 totals 15 residues. In germline, CDR1 is MNHEY, CDR2 SVGAGI.

A remark on this clone: One junction end does not reproduce the germline sequence, and a read error may be involved. The CDR3 spells CASSRGQDSAGF. The CDR3 bases are TGTGCCAGCAGTCGGGGACAGGATTCTGCGGGTTTT. The rearrangement uses TRBV5-6 and TRBJ1-1; TRBD1 agrees at 8 bases. Germline V lookup: CDR1 SGHDT, CDR2 YYEEEE. The CDR3 runs 12 residues.

The chain joins TRBV10-2 to TRBJ2-7; no definite D call. Germline V gene data show CDR1 as WSHSY and CDR2 as SAAADI. The CDR3 loop spans 11 amino acids. The germline V and J ends were trimmed by 8 bases and 6 bases, with 11 bases remaining between them. For the CDR3, the DNA is TGCGCCAGCGGCCTTGGGCTCGAGCAGTACTTC. Encoded protein: CASGLGLEQYF.

This chain links TRBV28 with TRBJ2-7; TRBD1 matches at 10 bases. This CDR3 comprises 16 residues. The germline CDR1 and CDR2 sequences are MDHEN and SYDVKM. The junction had 13 bases not matched to a gene; V was cut back by 6 bases and J by 5 bases. DNA of the CDR3: TGTGCCAGCAGAGCTTCGGGACAGGGGCGGAAAAACGAGCAGTACTTC. Residues: CASRASGQGRKNEQYF.

This chain joins TRBV5-1 and TRBJ2-3, with 11 bases aligning to TRBD1. Germline-derived CDR1 and CDR2 are SGHRS and YFSETQ. The CDR3 runs 15 residues. V shed 4 bases and J 6 bases; nucleotides not matched to a gene: 7. CDR3 sequence reads: CASSLGQGATDTQYF. The CDR3 DNA is TGCGCCAGCAGCCTCGGACAGGGGGCCACCGATACGCAGTATTTT.

This clone was seen only once. This chain joins TRBV7-9 and TRBJ2-7; 10 nucleotides agree with TRBD1. Losses at the gene ends were 5 bases for V and 5 bases for J; bases not matched to a gene: 9. The CDR3 has 15 residues. The germline V gene encodes CDR1 SEHNR and CDR2 FQNEAQ (reference sequence). In DNA form, the CDR3 reads TGTGCCAGCAGCCCCCCGGGACAGGGGAACCACGAGCAGTACTTC. This encodes CASSPPGQGNHEQYF.

CDR3 loop: CAWRPPDRGLPGYTF. Here the CDR3 DNA reads TGTGCCTGGAGGCCCCCCGACAGGGGTCTCCCTGGCTACACCTTC. The chain joins TRBV30 to TRBJ1-2; 8 bases match TRBD1. This CDR3 is built from 15 residues. CDR1 GTSNPN and CDR2 SVGIG come from the germline V gene (reference sequence). V gave up 3 bases and J gave up 7 bases; unmatched junction bases: 13.

This clone has only a few counts. The chain employs TRBV7-9 and TRBJ2-2, with a tentative D call TRBD2 (5 bases). Trimming removed 3 bases from V and 7 bases from J, with 15 bases in between. Germline-derived CDR1 and CDR2 are SEHNR and FQNEAQ (reference sequence). The length of the CDR3 is 15 residues. CDR3 in amino acids: CASSLGSAQNGELFF. The CDR3 nucleotides read TGTGCCAGCAGCTTGGGGAGCGCGCAAAACGGGGAGCTGTTTTTT.

The J gene is TRBJ2-5, the V gene TRBV7-9, with D perhaps matching TRBD1 (5 bases). Deletions cut 4 bases from V and 5 bases from J, with 20 bases between. The CDR3 covers 16 residues. Germline-derived CDR1 and CDR2 are SEHNR and FQNEAQ (reference sequence). For the CDR3, the DNA is TGTGCCAGCAGCTCCGTCCCAGACAGTAAACGGGAGACCCAGTACTTC. Translating it yields CASSSVPDSKRETQYF.

The chain links TRBV9 to TRBJ2-7; TRBD1 agrees at 11 bases. There are 14 residues in the CDR3. V gave up 3 bases and J gave up 9 bases; unmatched junction bases: 8. The V gene's germline CDR1 is SGDLS and CDR2 YYNGEE. In DNA form, the CDR3 reads TGTGCCAGCAGCGCGGGTAGTGGGACAGGGGGGCAGTACTTC. Its protein product is CASSAGSGTGGQYF.

The rearrangement links TRBV6-1 to TRBJ1-1, with D uncertain. V lost 7 bases and J 5 bases, leaving 20 bases between the germline ends. The germline V gene has CDR1 MNHNS and CDR2 SASEGT. The CDR3 consists of 15 residues. This CDR3 reads CASTQARGIGTEAFF. The DNA of the CDR3 is TGTGCCAGCACCCAGGCCCGGGGAATTGGGACTGAAGCTTTCTTT.

This sequence joins TRBV7-9 and TRBJ2-7, with 7 bases matching TRBD1. The CDR3 covers 13 residues. The germline CDR1 and CDR2 sequences are SEHNR and FQNEAQ (reference sequence). With V trimmed by 4 bases and J by 5 bases, 5 bases remained unmatched. CDR3 nucleotide sequence: TGTGCCAGCAGCTCGAGACAGGGAGACGAGCAGTACTTC. It encodes CASSSRQGDEQYF.

The chain employs TRBV7-6 and TRBJ1-1; TRBD1 is a possible D gene (5 bases). Germline V gives CDR1 SGHVS, CDR2 FNYEAQ. The CDR3 runs to 15 residues. The germline V and J ends were trimmed by 3 bases and 0 bases, with 11 bases remaining between them. DNA for the CDR3: TGTGCCAGCAGCTTTTCTACAGGAATGAACACTGAAGCTTTCTTT. This sequence encodes CASSFSTGMNTEAFF.

This clone was detected only a few times. This sequence joins TRBV28 and TRBJ2-1; possible D gene TRBD2, 6 bases. This CDR3 contains 12 residues. The germline gives CDR1 MDHEN, CDR2 SYDVKM. Trimming stripped 5 bases from V and 10 bases from J, with 12 bases between. The DNA of the CDR3 is TGTGCCAGCAGTCTACTAGCTGGAGAGCAGTTCTTC. As protein: CASSLLAGEQFF.

CDR3 amino acids: CASSLTPIEGRGYTF. For the CDR3, the DNA is TGTGCCAGCAGCCTCACCCCGATAGAGGGCCGCGGCTACACCTTC. The V and J genes are TRBV13 and TRBJ1-2; D not certain. Germline CDR1 is PRHDT and CDR2 is FYEKMQ (reference sequence). The CDR3 runs to 15 residues. Trimming took off 5 bases at V and 8 bases at J, with 21 bases between the two ends.

The chain combines TRBV7-8 with TRBJ2-7; TRBD2 matches at 7 bases. The CDR3 has 15 amino acids. V was pared by 6 bases and J by 0 bases, with 8 bases of the junction left unmatched. Germline CDR1 SGHVS, CDR2 FQNEAQ. The CDR3 DNA reads TGTGCCAGCAGGCAAGGTGGGAGGGCCTCCTACGAGCAGTACTTC. The encoded protein is CASRQGGRASYEQYF. Variable domain in full (rest from reference TRBV7-8 and TRBJ2-7): GAGVSQSPRYKVAKRGQDVALRCDPISGHVSLFWYQQALGQGPEFLTYFQNEAQLDKSGLPSDRFFAERPEGSVSTLKIQRTQQEDSAVYLCASRQGGRASYEQYFGPGTRLTVT.

In its sample, this clone was seen a few times. The V and J genes are TRBV2 and TRBJ2-3; 13 bases are shared with TRBD2. The germline V gene has CDR1 SNHLY and CDR2 FYNNEI. The CDR3 spans 14 residues. The junction had 3 bases not matched to a gene; V was cut back by 6 bases and J by 6 bases. CDR3 in DNA: TGTGCCAGCAGCCAGACTAGCGGGAGGGATACGCAGTATTTT. Translated, it gives CASSQTSGRDTQYF.

V gene TRBV28 combines with J gene TRBJ1-1; D is perhaps TRBD1 (5 bases). This CDR3 spans 13 amino acids. V was trimmed by 10 bases and J by 1 base, leaving 13 bases between them. The V gene's germline CDR1 is MDHEN and CDR2 SYDVKM. CDR3 sequence: CATLTERNTEAFF. CDR3 DNA sequence: TGTGCCACCCTGACAGAGAGGAACACTGAAGCTTTCTTT.

J is TRBJ2-1 and V is TRBV5-1; TRBD2 agrees at 11 bases. The V and J ends lost 0 bases and 6 bases, in that order; junction bases with no gene match: 5. In germline, CDR1 is SGHRS, CDR2 YFSETQ. The CDR3 has 16 residues. Here the CDR3 reads CASSLGRLAGGNEQFF. The CDR3 DNA reads TGCGCCAGCAGCTTGGGACGGCTAGCGGGGGGCAATGAGCAGTTCTTC.

This chain joins TRBV6-6 and TRBJ1-2; 8 positions match TRBD1. Unmatched junction bases numbered 8, after V lost 4 bases and J lost 4 bases. The length of the CDR3 is 15 residues. Germline V gives CDR1 MNHNY, CDR2 SVGAGI (reference sequence). The CDR3, as DNA: TGTGCCAGCAGTTTCAGGGGGCCACTGGTCTATGGCTACACCTTC. It encodes CASSFRGPLVYGYTF.

This chain links TRBV27 with TRBJ2-1; 7 bases align to TRBD2. This CDR3 comprises 15 residues. The junction had 9 bases not matched to a gene; V was cut back by 5 bases and J by 5 bases. The germline V gene has CDR1 MNHEY and CDR2 SMNVEV (reference sequence). CDR3 nucleotide sequence: TGTGCCAGCAGTCATAAATACGGGACTAACAATGAGCAGTTCTTC. Protein sequence: CASSHKYGTNNEQFF.